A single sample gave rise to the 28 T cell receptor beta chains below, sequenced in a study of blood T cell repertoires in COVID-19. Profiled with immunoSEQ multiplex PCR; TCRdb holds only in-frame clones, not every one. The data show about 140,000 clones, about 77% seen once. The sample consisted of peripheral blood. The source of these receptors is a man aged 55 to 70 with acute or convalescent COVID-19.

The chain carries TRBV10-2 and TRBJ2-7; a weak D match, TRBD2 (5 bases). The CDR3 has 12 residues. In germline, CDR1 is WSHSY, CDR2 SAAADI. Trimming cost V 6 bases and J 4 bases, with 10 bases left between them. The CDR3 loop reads CASSTGYYEQYF. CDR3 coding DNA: TGCGCCAGCAGCACGGGGTATTACGAGCAGTACTTC.

For the CDR3, the DNA is TGTGCCAGCAGATTTACTAGCGGGAGCTTCGACGAGCAGTACTTC. It specifies CASRFTSGSFDEQYF. V is TRBV6-5 and J is TRBJ2-7; 11 bases line up with TRBD2. CDR1 is MNHEY, CDR2 SVGAGI, per germline. The CDR3 totals 15 residues. V lost 6 bases, J lost 5 bases, and 9 bases stayed unmatched.

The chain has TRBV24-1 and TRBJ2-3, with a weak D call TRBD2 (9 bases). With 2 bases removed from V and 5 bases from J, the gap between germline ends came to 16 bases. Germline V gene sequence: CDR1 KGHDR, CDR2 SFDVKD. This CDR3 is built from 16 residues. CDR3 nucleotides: TGTGCCACCAGTGATTCGACTAGCGGACAGGGAGATACGCAGTATTTT. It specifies CATSDSTSGQGDTQYF.

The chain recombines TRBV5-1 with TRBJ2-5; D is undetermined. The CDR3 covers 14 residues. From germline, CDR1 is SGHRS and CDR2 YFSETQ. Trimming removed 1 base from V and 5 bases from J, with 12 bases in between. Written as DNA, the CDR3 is TGCGCCAGCAGCTTGTCCACAGATCGGGAGACCCAGTACTTC. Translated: CASSLSTDRETQYF.

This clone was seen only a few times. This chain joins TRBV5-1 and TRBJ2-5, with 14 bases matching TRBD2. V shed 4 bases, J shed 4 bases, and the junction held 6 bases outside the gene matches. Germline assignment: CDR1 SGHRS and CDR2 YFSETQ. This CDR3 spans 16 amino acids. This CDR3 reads CASSRGTSGSGETQYF. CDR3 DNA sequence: TGCGCCAGCAGCCGGGGGACTAGCGGGAGCGGAGAGACCCAGTACTTC.

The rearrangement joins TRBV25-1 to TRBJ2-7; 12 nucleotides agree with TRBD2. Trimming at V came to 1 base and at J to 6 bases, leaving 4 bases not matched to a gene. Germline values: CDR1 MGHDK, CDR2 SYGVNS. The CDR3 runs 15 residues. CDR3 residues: CASSELGLAGREQYF. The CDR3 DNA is TGTGCCAGCAGTGAATTAGGACTAGCGGGACGCGAGCAGTACTTC.

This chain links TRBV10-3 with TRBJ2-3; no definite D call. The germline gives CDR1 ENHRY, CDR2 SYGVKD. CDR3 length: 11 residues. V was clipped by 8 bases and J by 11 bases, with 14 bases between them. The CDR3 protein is CAIEYQEVQYF. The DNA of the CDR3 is TGTGCCATCGAGTACCAAGAAGTGCAGTATTTT.

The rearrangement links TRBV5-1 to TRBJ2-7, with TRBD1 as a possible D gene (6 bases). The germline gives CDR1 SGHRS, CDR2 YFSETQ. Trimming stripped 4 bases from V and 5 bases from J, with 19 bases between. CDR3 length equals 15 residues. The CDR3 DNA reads TGCGCCAGCAGCACGGCAGGGGATAATTTCAACGAGCAGTACTTC. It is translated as CASSTAGDNFNEQYF.

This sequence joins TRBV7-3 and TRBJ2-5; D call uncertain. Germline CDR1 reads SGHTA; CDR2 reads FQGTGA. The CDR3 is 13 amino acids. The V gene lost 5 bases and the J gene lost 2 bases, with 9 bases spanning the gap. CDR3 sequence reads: CASSKTIQETQYF. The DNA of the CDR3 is TGTGCCAGCAGCAAAACTATTCAAGAGACCCAGTACTTC.

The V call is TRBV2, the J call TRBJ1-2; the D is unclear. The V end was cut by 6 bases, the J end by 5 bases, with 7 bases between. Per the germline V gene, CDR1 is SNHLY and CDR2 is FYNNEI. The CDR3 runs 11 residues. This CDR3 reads CASRVEYGYTF. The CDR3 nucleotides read TGTGCCAGCAGGGTGGAGTATGGCTACACCTTC. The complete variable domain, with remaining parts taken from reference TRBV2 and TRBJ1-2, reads EPEVTQTPSHQVTQMGQEVILRCVPISNHLYFYWYRQILGQKVEFLVSFYNNEISEKSEIFDDQFSVERPDGSNFTLKIRSTKLEDSAMYFCASRVEYGYTFGSGTRLTVV.

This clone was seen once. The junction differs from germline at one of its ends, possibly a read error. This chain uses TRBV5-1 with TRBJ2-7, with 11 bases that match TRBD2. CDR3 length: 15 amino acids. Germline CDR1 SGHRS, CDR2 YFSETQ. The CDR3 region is CASRLGLAVSYEQYF. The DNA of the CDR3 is TGCGCCAGCAGATTGGGACTAGCGGTTTCGTACGAGCAGTACTTC. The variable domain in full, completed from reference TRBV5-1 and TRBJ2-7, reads KAGVTQTPRYLIKTRGQQVTLSCSPISGHRSVSWYQQTPGQGLQFLFEYFSETQRNKGNFPGRFSGRQFSNSRSEMNVSTLELGDSALYLCASRLGLAVSYEQYFGPGTRLTVT.

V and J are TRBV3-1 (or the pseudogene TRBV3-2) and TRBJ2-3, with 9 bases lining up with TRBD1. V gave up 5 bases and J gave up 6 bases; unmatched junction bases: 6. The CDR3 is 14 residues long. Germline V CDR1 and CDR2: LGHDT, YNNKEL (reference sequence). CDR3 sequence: CASSARDRADTQYF. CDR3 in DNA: TGTGCCAGCAGCGCACGGGACAGGGCCGATACGCAGTATTTT.

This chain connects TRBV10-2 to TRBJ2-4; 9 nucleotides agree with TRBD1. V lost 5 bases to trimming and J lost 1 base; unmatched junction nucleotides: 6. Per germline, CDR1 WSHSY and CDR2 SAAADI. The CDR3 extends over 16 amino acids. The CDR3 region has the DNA TGCGCCAGCAGTCGATGGACAGGGGCGGCCAAAAACATTCAGTACTTC. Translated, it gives CASSRWTGAAKNIQYF.

The CDR3 DNA sequence: TGTGCCAGCAGTCAGGTAGGAGGAGGGGTTAGGAATGAGCAGTTCTTC. Protein sequence: CASSQVGGGVRNEQFF. The chain recombines TRBV27 with TRBJ2-1; TRBD2 is a possible D gene (6 bases). Trimming took 5 bases from V and 7 from J, leaving 21 bases between them. The germline CDR1 and CDR2 sequences are MNHEY and SMNVEV (reference sequence). The CDR3 extends over 16 amino acids.

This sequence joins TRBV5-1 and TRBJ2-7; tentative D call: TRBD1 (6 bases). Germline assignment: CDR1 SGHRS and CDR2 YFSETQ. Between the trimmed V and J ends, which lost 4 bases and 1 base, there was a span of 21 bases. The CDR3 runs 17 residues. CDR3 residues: CASSLGVNRAQSYEQYF. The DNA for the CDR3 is TGCGCCAGCAGCCTGGGGGTAAACAGGGCCCAGTCCTACGAGCAGTACTTC.

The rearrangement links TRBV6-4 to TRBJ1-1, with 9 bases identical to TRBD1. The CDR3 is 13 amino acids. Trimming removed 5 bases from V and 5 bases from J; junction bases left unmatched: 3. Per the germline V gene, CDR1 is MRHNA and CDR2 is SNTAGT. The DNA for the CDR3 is TGTGCCAGCAGTCCAGACAGGGGGACTGAAGCTTTCTTT. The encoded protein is CASSPDRGTEAFF.

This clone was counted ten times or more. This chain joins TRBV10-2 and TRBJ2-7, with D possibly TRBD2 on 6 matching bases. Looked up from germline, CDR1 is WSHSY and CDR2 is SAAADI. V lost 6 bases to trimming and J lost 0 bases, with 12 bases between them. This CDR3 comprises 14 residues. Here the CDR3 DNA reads TGCGCCAGCAGCCGTAGCGGTAGCTCCTACGAGCAGTACTTC. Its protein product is CASSRSGSSYEQYF.

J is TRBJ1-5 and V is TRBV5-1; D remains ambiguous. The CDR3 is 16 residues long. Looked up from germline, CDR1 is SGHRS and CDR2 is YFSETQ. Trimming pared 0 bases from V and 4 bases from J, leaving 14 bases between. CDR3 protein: CASSLGGSRTNQPQHF. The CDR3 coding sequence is TGCGCCAGCAGCTTGGGCGGGAGTCGCACGAATCAGCCCCAGCATTTT.

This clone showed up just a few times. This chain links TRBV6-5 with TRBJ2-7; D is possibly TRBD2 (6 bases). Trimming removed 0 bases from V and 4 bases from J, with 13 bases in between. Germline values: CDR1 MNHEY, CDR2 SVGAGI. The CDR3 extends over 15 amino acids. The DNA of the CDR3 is TGTGCCAGCAGTTACTCGGATAGGGCGGGGTACGAGCAGTACTTC. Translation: CASSYSDRAGYEQYF.

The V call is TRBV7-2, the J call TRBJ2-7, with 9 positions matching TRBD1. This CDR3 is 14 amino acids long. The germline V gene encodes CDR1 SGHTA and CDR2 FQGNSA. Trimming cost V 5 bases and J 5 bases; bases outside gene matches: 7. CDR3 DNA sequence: TGTGCCAGCAGCCTACAGGGGGCTAACGACGAGCAGTACTTC. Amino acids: CASSLQGANDEQYF.

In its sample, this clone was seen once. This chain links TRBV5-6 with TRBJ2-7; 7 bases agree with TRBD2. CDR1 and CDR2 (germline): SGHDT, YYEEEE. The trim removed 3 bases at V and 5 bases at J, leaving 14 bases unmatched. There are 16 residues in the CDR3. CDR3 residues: CASSSPLETGGDEQYF. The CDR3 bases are TGTGCCAGCAGCTCCCCTCTGGAGACGGGAGGCGACGAGCAGTACTTC. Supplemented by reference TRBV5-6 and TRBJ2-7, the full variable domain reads DAGVTQSPTHLIKTRGQQVTLRCSPKSGHDTVSWYQQALGQGPQFIFQYYEEEERQRGNFPDRFSGHQFPNYSSELNVNALLLGDSALYLCASSSPLETGGDEQYFGPGTRLTVT.

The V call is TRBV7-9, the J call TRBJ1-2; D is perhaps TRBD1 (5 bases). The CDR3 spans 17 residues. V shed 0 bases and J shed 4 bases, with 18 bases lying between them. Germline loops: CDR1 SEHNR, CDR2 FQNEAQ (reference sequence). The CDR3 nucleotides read TGTGCCAGCAGCTTAGCGGGTGCGCCAGGGTCATTCTATGGCTACACCTTC. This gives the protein CASSLAGAPGSFYGYTF.

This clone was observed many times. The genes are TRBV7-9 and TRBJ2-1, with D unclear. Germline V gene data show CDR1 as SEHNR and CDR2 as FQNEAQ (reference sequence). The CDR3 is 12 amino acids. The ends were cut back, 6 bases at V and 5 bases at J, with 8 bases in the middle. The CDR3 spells CASRIRDNEQFF. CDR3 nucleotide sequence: TGTGCCAGCAGGATTAGAGACAATGAGCAGTTCTTC.

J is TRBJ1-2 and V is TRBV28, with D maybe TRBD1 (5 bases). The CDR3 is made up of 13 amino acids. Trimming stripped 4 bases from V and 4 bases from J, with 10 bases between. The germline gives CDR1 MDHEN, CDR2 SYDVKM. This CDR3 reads CASSYGGSYGYTF. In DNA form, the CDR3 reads TGTGCCAGCAGTTATGGGGGGAGCTATGGCTACACCTTC.

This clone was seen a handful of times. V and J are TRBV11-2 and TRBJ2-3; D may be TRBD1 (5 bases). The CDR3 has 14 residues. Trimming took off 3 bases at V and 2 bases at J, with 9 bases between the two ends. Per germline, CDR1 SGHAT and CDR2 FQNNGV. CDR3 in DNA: TGTGCCAGCAGCTTGGTAGGGGCCACAGATACGCAGTATTTT. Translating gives CASSLVGATDTQYF.

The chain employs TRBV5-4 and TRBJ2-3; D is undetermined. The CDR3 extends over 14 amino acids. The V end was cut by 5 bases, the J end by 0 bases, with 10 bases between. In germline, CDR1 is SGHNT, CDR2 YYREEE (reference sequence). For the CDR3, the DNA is TGTGCCAGCAGTCGTCAACAGAGCACAGATACGCAGTATTTT. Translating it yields CASSRQQSTDTQYF. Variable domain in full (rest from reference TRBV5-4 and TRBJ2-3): ETGVTQSPTHLIKTRGQQVTLRCSSQSGHNTVSWYQQALGQGPQFIFQYYREEENGRGNFPPRFSGLQFPNYSSELNVNALELDDSALYLCASSRQQSTDTQYFGPGTRLTVL.

The CDR3 reads CASSPLRGGGNEKLFF. The CDR3 nucleotides read TGCGCCAGCAGCCCGTTGAGGGGAGGGGGTAATGAAAAACTGTTTTTT. The V gene is TRBV4-1, the J gene TRBJ1-4; D possibly corresponds to TRBD1 (6 bases). Germline V gene lookup returns CDR1 MGHRA and CDR2 YSYEKL. The CDR3 contains 16 residues. Trimming pared 4 bases from V and 4 bases from J, leaving 16 bases between.

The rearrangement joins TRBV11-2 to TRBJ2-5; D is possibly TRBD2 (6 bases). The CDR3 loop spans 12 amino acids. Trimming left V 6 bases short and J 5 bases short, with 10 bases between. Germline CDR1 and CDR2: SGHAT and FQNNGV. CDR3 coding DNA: TGTGCCAGCAGAGCGGGCCAGGAGACCCAGTACTTC. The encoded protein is CASRAGQETQYF. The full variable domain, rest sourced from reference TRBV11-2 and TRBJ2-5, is EAGVAQSPRYKIIEKRQSVAFWCNPISGHATLYWYQQILGQGPKLLIQFQNNGVVDDSQLPKDRFSAERLKGVDSTLKIQPAKLEDSAVYLCASRAGQETQYFGPGTRLLVL.